This T cell receptor beta chain was captured in a study of blood T cell repertoires in COVID-19. The CDR3 loop spans 14 amino acids. Per germline, CDR1 SQVTM and CDR2 ANQGSEA. After removal of 7 bases from V and 1 base from J, the junction contained 6 bases not matched to a gene. Original processing notes: Estimated nucleated cell counts came from reference gene primer amplification. The repertoire was sequenced with immunoSEQ multiplex PCR; TCRdb's copy has only in-frame clones and lacks some. V and J calls and clone size are as listed in that table; D and trimming were resolved from the DNA. The sample consists of some 97,000 clones, more than 75% of them appearing once.

The chain uses TRBV29-1 and TRBJ2-3; 9 nucleotides agree with TRBD1. The specimen sequenced was peripheral blood. The source is a human donor in a cohort sampled during active COVID-19. This CDR3 reads CSADRTGGTDTQYF. The CDR3 nucleotides read TGCAGCGCCGACCGGACAGGGGGCACAGATACGCAGTATTTT.